This T cell receptor (beta chain) comes out of a study of T cells in Graves' hyperthyroidism and ophthalmopathy. The CDR3 is 15 residues long. Trimming removed 7 bases from V and 4 bases from J; junction bases left unmatched: 10. Germline loops: CDR1 LNHNV, CDR2 YYDKDF (reference sequence). A word on this clonotype: A much more abundant neighbour one base away suggests this may be a read error.

Amplification yielded TCR beta CDR3 regions, with RNA transcripts as the source. TCR CDR3 underwent first-round RT-PCR with the HTBI primer set. TCRdb re-analysed the multiplex PCR reads in MiXCR, keeping a single row per CDR3 protein. Of hundreds of thousands of distinct CDR3 sequences in the sample, around 13% were seen once. Sequenced input: blood. J is TRBJ2-5 and V is TRBV15, with TRBD1 matching over 9 bases. This receptor was taken from a woman aged 45-59 years with Graves' ophthalmopathy. CDR3 in DNA: TGTGCCACCAACAGTAGGGACAGGGTTATAGAGACCCAGTACTTC. Translated: CATNSRDRVIETQYF.